A single TCR beta chain is shown here with its context. The CDR3 loop spans 12 amino acids. The V gene's germline CDR1 is LNHDA and CDR2 SQIVND (reference sequence). This sample was taken from a study of blood T cell repertoires in COVID-19. About the study: Specimens from acute and convalescent COVID-19 originated in the United States, Italy and Spain. The analysed material was cDNA or gDNA that came from T cells, B-cell-depleted T cells, or PBMCs.

Original processing methods: The assay estimated nucleated cells by amplifying reference gene primers. Libraries were prepared by immunoSEQ multiplex PCR; TCRdb keeps only in-frame clonotypes and omits some of them. V, J and clone size are those of that table, while D and trimming were read from the DNA. The sample lists about 230,000 clones; 70% to 85% were seen once. The clonotype comes from a woman aged 40 to 49 who had recovered from COVID-19. The sample consisted of peripheral blood. J is TRBJ2-5 and V is TRBV19; D is undetermined. CDR3 DNA: TGTGCGACGTCCCTGGGCAGAGAGACCCAGTACTTC. This encodes CATSLGRETQYF.